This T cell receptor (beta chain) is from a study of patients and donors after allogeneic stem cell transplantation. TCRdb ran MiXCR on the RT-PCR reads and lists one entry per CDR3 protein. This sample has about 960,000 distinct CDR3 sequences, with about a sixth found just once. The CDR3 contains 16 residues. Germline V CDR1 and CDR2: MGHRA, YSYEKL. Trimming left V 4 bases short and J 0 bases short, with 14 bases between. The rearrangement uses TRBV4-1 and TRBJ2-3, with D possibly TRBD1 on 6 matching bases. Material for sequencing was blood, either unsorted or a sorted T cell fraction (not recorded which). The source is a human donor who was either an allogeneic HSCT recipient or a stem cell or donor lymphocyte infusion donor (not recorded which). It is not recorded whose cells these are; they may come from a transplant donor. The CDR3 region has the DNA TGCGCCAGCAGCCGTGGGGACATCTCTAGCACAGATACGCAGTATTTT. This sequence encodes CASSRGDISSTDTQYF.